Listed below are T cell receptor beta chains from one sample, sequenced in a study of blood T cells in healthy people across ages. One entry per CDR3 protein, called by TCRdb with MiXCR from the 5' RACE reads. The data contain approximately 880,000 distinct CDR3 sequences, under 50% of them singletons. Sequencing was carried out using blood. These receptors originate from a man aged 25 to 40 in good health. CDR3s include the opening cysteine and the closing phenylalanine or tryptophan. The D gene is left open where the match is weak.

J gene | D gene | V gene | CDR3 protein
TRBJ2-1 | . | TRBV7-9 | CASSPRGSATYNEQFF
TRBJ2-7 | . | TRBV5-1 | CASSLEKGFVDEQYF
TRBJ2-7 | . | TRBV29-1 | CSVVGYLSYEQYF
TRBJ2-5 | . | TRBV12-3/TRBV12-4 | CAGSFQDGETQYF
TRBJ1-2 | TRBD1 | TRBV6-5 | CASSYSIAGQGAHGYTF
TRBJ1-4 | . | TRBV12-3/TRBV12-4 | CASSLGGYTEKLFF
TRBJ1-1 | . | TRBV6-1 | CASRPLLNTEAFF
TRBJ1-4 | . | TRBV25-1 | CARKIDTLDNEKLFF
TRBJ2-7 | . | TRBV3-1 | CASSVQGGQLYEQYF
TRBJ2-6 | . | TRBV11-3 | CASSLGPGSGANVLTF
TRBJ2-2 | TRBD1 | TRBV3-1 | CASSQLTNAGGNTGELFF
TRBJ1-4 | . | TRBV7-9 | CASSFAYPDEKLFF
TRBJ2-7 | . | TRBV3-1 | CASSQAAVNEQYF
TRBJ2-7 | TRBD1 | TRBV20-1 | CSARGGDRDYEQYF
TRBJ2-1 | . | TRBV6-5 | CASSSRDGGGNEQFF
TRBJ1-2 | . | TRBV5-5 | CASSPPHRLANYGYTF
TRBJ2-1 | TRBD2 | TRBV5-1 | CASSLQLAGELYNEQFF
TRBJ1-2 | . | TRBV20-1 | CSARRTGNYGYTF
TRBJ2-7 | . | TRBV5-1 | CASRGTVTYEQYF
TRBJ2-1 | . | TRBV6-2/TRBV6-3 | CATLQGRIGEQFF
TRBJ2-5 | TRBD1 | TRBV2 | CASRMDRAQETQYF
TRBJ2-7 | TRBD2 | TRBV20-1 | CSARGTAGRSYEQYF
TRBJ2-7 | TRBD2 | TRBV5-5 | CASSFGLAGDYEQYF
TRBJ2-7 | . | TRBV9 | CASSTNRDEVSYEQYF
TRBJ2-3 | . | TRBV6-2/TRBV6-3 | CATLFGGGESDTQYF
TRBJ2-7 | . | TRBV29-1 | CSVDGVEGSAYEQYF